This TCR beta chain was sequenced during a study of cytomegalovirus exposure and HLA in healthy donors. Study-level findings and limits: The CMV antigen specificity of a few CMV-associated chains was confirmed through in vitro analysis. Accounts indicate the classifier identified cytomegalovirus status with strong specificity and sensitivity. Overall, approximately 150 TCR beta chains were annotated as cytomegalovirus-associated.

Sequencing was performed with immunoSEQ multiplex PCR; in TCRdb, only in-frame clones are kept and a portion is missing. In the table there are some 240,000 clones, around 78% of which are singletons. This CDR3 contains 14 residues. Germline V lookup: CDR1 LNHDA, CDR2 SQIVND (reference sequence). V was clipped by 7 bases and J by 6 bases, with 18 bases between them. From the approximately 110-subject validation cohort, which was separate from the approximately 670-subject first cohort, the donors were drawn. Note on this clone: Its specificity is unknown.

The specimen sequenced was PBMCs. The chain carries TRBV19 and TRBJ1-2, with a possible D match to TRBD1 (5 bases). The sequence came from a woman under 30 in good health and CMV-seronegative. The CDR3 DNA is TGTGCCAGTACCATAGGTAGAAGGGGTGATGGCTACACCTTC. Translated: CASTIGRRGDGYTF.